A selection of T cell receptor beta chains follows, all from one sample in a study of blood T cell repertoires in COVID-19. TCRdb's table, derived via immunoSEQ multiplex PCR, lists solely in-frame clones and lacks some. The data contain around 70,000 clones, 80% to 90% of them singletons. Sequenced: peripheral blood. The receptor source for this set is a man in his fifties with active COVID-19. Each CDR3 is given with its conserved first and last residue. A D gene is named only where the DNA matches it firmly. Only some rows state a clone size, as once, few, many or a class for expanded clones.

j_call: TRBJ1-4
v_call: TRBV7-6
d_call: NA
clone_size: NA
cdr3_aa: CASGAVTNEKLFF
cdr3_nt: TGTGCCAGCGGCGCGGTCACTAATGAAAAACTGTTTTTT

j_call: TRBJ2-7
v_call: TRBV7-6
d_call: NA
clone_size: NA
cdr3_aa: CASSLMEGPTYEQYF
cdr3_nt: TGTGCCAGCAGCTTAATGGAGGGGCCTACCTACGAGCAGTACTTC

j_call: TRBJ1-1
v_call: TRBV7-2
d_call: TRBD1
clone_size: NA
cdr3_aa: CASSPPQGTLRTGTEAFF
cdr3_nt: TGTGCCAGCAGCCCGCCACAGGGGACCCTCCGAACGGGGACTGAAGCTTTCTTT

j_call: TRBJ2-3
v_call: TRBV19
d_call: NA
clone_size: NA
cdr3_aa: CASSEAPPDTQYF
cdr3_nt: TGTGCCAGTAGTGAGGCCCCCCCAGATACGCAGTATTTT

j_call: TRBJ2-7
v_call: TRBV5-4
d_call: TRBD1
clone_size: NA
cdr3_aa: CASTRVGQGSYEQYF
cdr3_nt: TGTGCCAGCACCCGGGTGGGACAGGGCTCCTACGAGCAGTACTTC

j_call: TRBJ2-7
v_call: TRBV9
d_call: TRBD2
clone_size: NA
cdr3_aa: CASSDSTSGGHIYEQYF
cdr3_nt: TGTGCCAGCAGTGATTCAACTAGCGGGGGGCATATCTACGAGCAGTACTTC

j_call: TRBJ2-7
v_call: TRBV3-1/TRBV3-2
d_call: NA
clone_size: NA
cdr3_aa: CASSQAGYEQYF
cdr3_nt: TGTGCCAGCAGCCAAGCGGGCTACGAGCAGTACTTC

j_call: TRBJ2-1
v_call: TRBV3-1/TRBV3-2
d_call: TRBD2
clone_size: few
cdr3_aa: CASSPKEWTSGKAYNEQFF
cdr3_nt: TGTGCCAGCAGCCCAAAAGAATGGACTAGCGGGAAAGCTTACAATGAGCAGTTCTTC

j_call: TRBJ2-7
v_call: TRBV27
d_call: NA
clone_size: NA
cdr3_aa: CASSLARDSYEQYF
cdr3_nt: TGTGCCAGCAGTTTGGCCAGGGACTCCTACGAGCAGTACTTC

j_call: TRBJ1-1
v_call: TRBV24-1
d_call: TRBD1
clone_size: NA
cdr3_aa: CATSGQQGANTEAFF
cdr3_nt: TGTGCCACCAGTGGACAACAGGGGGCGAACACTGAAGCTTTCTTT

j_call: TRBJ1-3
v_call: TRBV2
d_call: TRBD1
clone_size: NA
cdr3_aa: CASSVQGSGGNTIYF
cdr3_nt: TGTGCCAGCAGTGTACAGGGGTCGGGGGGAAACACCATATATTTT

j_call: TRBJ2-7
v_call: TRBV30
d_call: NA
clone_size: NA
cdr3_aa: CAWSVHPAANSYEQYF
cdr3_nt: TGTGCCTGGAGTGTACATCCAGCGGCAAACTCCTACGAGCAGTACTTC

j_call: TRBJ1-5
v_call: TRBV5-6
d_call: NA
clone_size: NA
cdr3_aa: CASSLSDSYSNQPQHF
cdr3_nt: TGTGCCAGCAGCTTGTCTGACAGCTATAGCAATCAGCCCCAGCATTTT

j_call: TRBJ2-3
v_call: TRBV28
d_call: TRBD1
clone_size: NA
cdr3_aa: CASSFWGGTGGTDTQYF
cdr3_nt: TGTGCCAGCAGTTTCTGGGGGGGGACAGGGGGCACAGATACGCAGTATTTT

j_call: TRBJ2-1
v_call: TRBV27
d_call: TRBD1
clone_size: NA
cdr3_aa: CASSSRTGSSYNEQFF
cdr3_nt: TGTGCCAGCAGTTCTCGGACAGGGAGCTCCTACAATGAGCAGTTCTTC

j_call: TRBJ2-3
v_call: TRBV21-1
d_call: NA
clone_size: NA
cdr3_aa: CASRATTGSKDTQYF
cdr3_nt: TGTGCCAGTCGTGCAACGACAGGGTCGAAAGATACGCAGTATTTT

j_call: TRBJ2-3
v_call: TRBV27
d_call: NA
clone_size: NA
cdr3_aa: CASSATPSTDTQYF
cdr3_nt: TGTGCCAGCAGTGCGACACCAAGCACAGATACGCAGTATTTT